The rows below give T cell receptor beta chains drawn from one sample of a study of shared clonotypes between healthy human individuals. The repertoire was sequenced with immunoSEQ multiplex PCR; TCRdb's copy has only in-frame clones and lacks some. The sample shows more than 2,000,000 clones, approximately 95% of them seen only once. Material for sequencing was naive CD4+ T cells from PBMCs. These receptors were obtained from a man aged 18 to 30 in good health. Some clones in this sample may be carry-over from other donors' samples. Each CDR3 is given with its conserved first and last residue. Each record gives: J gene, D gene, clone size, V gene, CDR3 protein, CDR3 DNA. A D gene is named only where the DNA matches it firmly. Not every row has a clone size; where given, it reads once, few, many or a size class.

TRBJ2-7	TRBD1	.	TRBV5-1	CASSDPGQGFYEQYF	TGCGCCAGCAGCGACCCGGGACAGGGCTTCTACGAGCAGTACTTC
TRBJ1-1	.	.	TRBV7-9	CASSRTDGHTEAFF	TGTGCCAGCAGCAGAACGGACGGACACACTGAAGCTTTCTTT
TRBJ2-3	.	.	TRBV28	CASSTLTQDTQYF	TGTGCCAGCAGTACCCTTACCCAAGATACGCAGTATTTT
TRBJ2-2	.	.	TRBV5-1	CASSPGGPTGELFF	TGCGCCAGCAGCCCCGGAGGACCCACCGGGGAGCTGTTTTTT
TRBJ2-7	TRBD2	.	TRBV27	CASSFLLAGRTYEQYF	TGTGCCAGCAGTTTCCTGCTAGCGGGAAGAACCTACGAGCAGTACTTC
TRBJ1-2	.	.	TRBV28	CASSGAGRRGYTF	TGTGCCAGCAGCGGGGCGGGGCGTCGTGGCTACACCTTC
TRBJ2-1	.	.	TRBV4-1	CASSQGQRGIGGDEQFF	TGCGCCAGCAGCCAAGGGCAACGTGGTATCGGGGGTGATGAGCAGTTCTTC
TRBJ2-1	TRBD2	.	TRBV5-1	CASSGLAGGNNEQFF	TGCGCCAGCAGCGGGCTAGCGGGGGGTAACAATGAGCAGTTCTTC
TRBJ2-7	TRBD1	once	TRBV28	CASSVTGTVYEQYF	TGTGCCAGCAGTGTAACCGGGACAGTCTACGAGCAGTACTTC
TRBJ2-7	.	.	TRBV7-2	CASSLDRVEQYF	TGTGCCAGCAGCTTAGACAGGGTAGAGCAGTACTTC
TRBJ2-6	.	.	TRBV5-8	CASSPNRYEASGANVLTF	TGTGCCAGCAGCCCAAACAGGTACGAAGCATCTGGGGCCAACGTCCTGACTTTC
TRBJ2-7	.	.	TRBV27	CASSLSSPPYEQYF	TGTGCCAGCAGTTTATCATCCCCCCCCTACGAGCAGTACTTC
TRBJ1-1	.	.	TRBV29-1	CSVARGDTEAFF	TGCAGCGTTGCCAGGGGTGACACTGAAGCTTTCTTT
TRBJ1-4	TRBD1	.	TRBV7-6	CASSQRTRGNEKLFF	TGTGCCAGCAGCCAAAGAACCAGGGGGAACGAAAAACTGTTTTTT
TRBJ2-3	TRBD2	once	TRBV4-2	CASSQRQTSGSRGGTDTQYF	TGTGCCAGCAGCCAACGCCAGACTAGCGGGAGTCGGGGGGGGACAGATACGCAGTATTTT
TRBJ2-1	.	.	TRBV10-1	CASSEPGLNDEQFF	TGCGCCAGCAGTGAGCCAGGACTGAACGATGAGCAGTTCTTC
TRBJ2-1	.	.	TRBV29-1	CSLYAGWYNEQFF	TGCAGCCTCTACGCGGGTTGGTACAATGAGCAGTTCTTC
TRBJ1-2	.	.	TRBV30	CAWRLTASVYGYTF	TGTGCCTGGCGTTTGACCGCTTCCGTCTATGGCTACACCTTC
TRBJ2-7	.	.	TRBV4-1	CASSQEPRTAGPYEQYF	TGCGCCAGCAGCCAAGAGCCCCGGACAGCGGGTCCCTACGAGCAGTACTTC
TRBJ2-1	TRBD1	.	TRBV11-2	CASSSGQSSYNEQFF	TGTGCCAGCAGCTCGGGACAGAGCTCCTACAATGAGCAGTTCTTC
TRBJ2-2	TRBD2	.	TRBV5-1	CASMKREGHTGELFF	TGCGCCAGCATGAAGAGGGAGGGACACACCGGGGAGCTGTTTTTT
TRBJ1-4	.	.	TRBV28	CASNSQGGKLFF	TGTGCCAGCAATAGCCAGGGTGGAAAACTGTTTTTT
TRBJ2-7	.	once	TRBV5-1	CASSWGPSYEQYF	TGCGCCAGCAGCTGGGGGCCCTCCTACGAGCAGTACTTC
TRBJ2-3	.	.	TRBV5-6	CASSLEGSISDTQYF	TGTGCCAGCAGCTTGGAGGGTTCCATCTCAGATACGCAGTATTTT
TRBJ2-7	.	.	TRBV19	CASSPGVWSSYEQYF	TGTGCCAGTAGTCCAGGGGTCTGGAGCTCCTACGAGCAGTACTTC
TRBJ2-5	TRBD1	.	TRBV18	CASSKGPTSGQGQETQYF	TGTGCCAGCTCGAAAGGACCAACGTCGGGACAGGGACAAGAGACCCAGTACTTC
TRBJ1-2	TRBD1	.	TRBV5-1	CASSQGAGGYGYTF	TGCGCCAGCAGCCAGGGGGCCGGGGGCTATGGCTACACCTTC
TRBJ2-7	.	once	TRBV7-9	CASSLSETVYSEQYF	TGTGCCAGCAGCTTATCCGAGACAGTTTATTCTGAGCAGTACTTC
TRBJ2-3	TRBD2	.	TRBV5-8	CASSLASGSLGTDTQYF	TGTGCCAGCAGCTTGGCTAGCGGGAGTTTGGGCACAGATACGCAGTATTTT
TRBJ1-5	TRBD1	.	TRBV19	CASAGTGVFGRRNQPQHF	TGTGCCAGTGCCGGGACAGGGGTTTTCGGCCGACGGAATCAGCCCCAGCATTTT
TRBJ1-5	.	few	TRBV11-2	CASSSYGRDQPQHF	TGTGCCAGCAGCTCTTACGGACGGGATCAGCCCCAGCATTTT
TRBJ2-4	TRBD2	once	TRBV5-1	CASSLGITSGGILAKNIQYF	TGCGCCAGCAGCTTGGGCATAACGTCGGGAGGGATTTTAGCCAAAAACATTCAGTACTTC
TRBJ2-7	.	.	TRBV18	CASSPPGGASYEQYF	TGTGCCAGCTCACCTCCCGGGGGTGCCTCCTACGAGCAGTACTTC